The 31 T cell receptor beta chains listed next were all sequenced from one sample in a study of cytomegalovirus exposure and HLA in healthy donors. Primers for the PCR totalled 60 Vbeta and 13 Jbeta. Data came from immunoSEQ multiplex PCR; TCRdb stores just in-frame clones and leaves some out. Of over 95,000 clones listed, 65% to 80% are singletons. The sample comprised PBMCs. These receptors came from a man aged 35 to 55 in good health and CMV-seropositive.

This chain connects TRBV7-8 to TRBJ2-5, with D possibly being TRBD1 (6 bases). V gave up 1 base and J gave up 1 base, with 7 bases separating them. Per germline, CDR1 SGHVS and CDR2 FQNEAQ. The CDR3 spans 14 residues. The chain's CDR3 is CASSLVTGQETQYF. CDR3 coding DNA: TGTGCCAGCAGCTTAGTGACAGGCCAAGAGACCCAGTACTTC.

The chain joins TRBV2 to TRBJ1-2; 7 positions agree with TRBD1. Trimming removed 4 bases from V and 0 bases from J; junction bases left unmatched: 2. Germline values: CDR1 SNHLY, CDR2 FYNNEI. This CDR3 is 14 amino acids long. This chain's CDR3 is CASSVQGANYGYTF. The CDR3 DNA is TGTGCCAGCAGTGTTCAGGGGGCTAACTATGGCTACACCTTC.

This chain links TRBV7-9 with TRBJ1-3; D is perhaps TRBD1 (6 bases). The CDR3 is 14 amino acids. From germline, CDR1 is SEHNR and CDR2 FQNEAQ (reference sequence). Deletions cut 7 bases from V and 4 bases from J, with 14 bases between. CDR3 sequence (DNA): TGTGCCAGCACCAACACAGGGTCCGGAAACACCATATATTTT. Amino acid sequence: CASTNTGSGNTIYF.

To note about this clone: At one end the junction does not follow the germline gene, possibly because of a read error. This specimen includes other DNA sequences encoding the same CDR3. V is TRBV30 and J is TRBJ1-4, with 10 bases lining up with TRBD1. CDR3 length: 15 residues. Germline CDR1 GTSNPN, CDR2 SVGIG (reference sequence). The CDR3 sequence: CAWSRDRGPNEKLFF. The CDR3 DNA is TGCGCCTGGAGCCGAGACAGGGGGCCTAATGAAAAACTGTTTTTT. Combining the CDR3 with reference TRBV30 and TRBJ1-4 gives the whole variable domain SQTIHQWPATLVQPVGSPLSLECTVEGTSNPNLYWYRQAAGRGLQLLFYSVGIGQISSEVPQNLSASRPQDRQFILSSKKLLLSDSGFYLCAWSRDRGPNEKLFFGSGTQLSVL.

This chain connects TRBV7-2 to TRBJ2-5; TRBD2 matches 7 bases. CDR1 and CDR2 from the germline V gene are SGHTA and FQGNSA. The CDR3 spans 15 residues. The junction had 11 bases not matched to a gene; V was cut back by 5 bases and J by 5 bases. The CDR3 DNA sequence: TGTGCCAGCAGCGCCTCTAGCGGCCTCGGGGAGACCCAGTACTTC. It yields the protein CASSASSGLGETQYF.

The chain recombines TRBV10-1 with TRBJ2-5, with 12 bases lining up with TRBD2. The CDR3 spans 21 residues. CDR1 and CDR2 from the germline V gene are WNHNN and SYGVQD (reference sequence). After removal of 0 bases from V and 2 bases from J, the junction contained 16 bases not matched to a gene. The CDR3 reads CASSESGLAGGPQPPQETQYF. The CDR3, as DNA: TGCGCCAGCAGTGAGTCTGGGCTAGCGGGGGGGCCGCAGCCACCTCAAGAGACCCAGTACTTC.

V usage is TRBV28 and J usage is TRBJ1-6, with D maybe TRBD1 (6 bases). The length of the CDR3 is 15 residues. Looked up from germline, CDR1 is MDHEN and CDR2 is SYDVKM. The V end lost 3 bases, the J end lost 5 bases, and 11 bases lay between the germline ends. The CDR3, as DNA: TGTGCCAGCAGTTTGGGGGGGGCGAATAATTCACCCCTCCACTTT. This encodes CASSLGGANNSPLHF.

The V call is TRBV7-2, the J call TRBJ1-6; TRBD1 is a possible D gene (5 bases). Germline V CDR1 and CDR2: SGHTA, FQGNSA. Trimming removed 5 bases at V and 4 bases at J, with 9 bases between. The CDR3 sequence is 14 residues long. CDR3: CASSIDSYNSPLHF. The CDR3, as DNA: TGTGCCAGCAGCATTGACAGTTATAATTCACCCCTCCACTTT.

The CDR3 nucleotides are TGTGCCAGCAGCGACATCAAGGACAGCCCCTATGGCTACACCTTC. Encoded protein: CASSDIKDSPYGYTF. This chain connects TRBV2 to TRBJ1-2; D might be TRBD1 (6 bases). Looked up from germline, CDR1 is SNHLY and CDR2 is FYNNEI. V was clipped by 6 bases and J by 4 bases, with 18 bases between them. The CDR3 extends over 15 amino acids.

This chain's CDR3 is CASSLRTSGGRDTQYF. The DNA for the CDR3 is TGTGCCAGCAGCCTCCGGACTAGCGGGGGTAGAGATACGCAGTATTTT. This chain links TRBV9 with TRBJ2-3; 13 bases are shared with TRBD2. CDR3 length equals 16 residues. Trimming at V came to 4 bases and at J to 5 bases, leaving 7 bases not matched to a gene. The V gene's germline CDR1 is SGDLS and CDR2 YYNGEE. The whole variable domain, filled in from reference TRBV9 and TRBJ2-3, reads DSGVTQTPKHLITATGQRVTLRCSPRSGDLSVYWYQQSLDQGLQFLIQYYNGEERAKGNILERFSAQQFPDLHSELNLSSLELGDSALYFCASSLRTSGGRDTQYFGPGTRLTVL.

A word on this clone: The same CDR3 also results from other DNA sequences found in this sample. CDR3: CASSVYTDTQYF. The CDR3 DNA follows: TGTGCCAGCAGCGTATACACAGATACGCAGTATTTT. This chain connects TRBV9 to TRBJ2-3; D gene unclear. Trimming shortened V by 1 base and J by 2 bases, and 2 bases separated the two germline ends. CDR3 length equals 12 residues. Germline V gene sequence: CDR1 SGDLS, CDR2 YYNGEE. Combining the CDR3 with reference TRBV9 and TRBJ2-3 gives the whole variable domain DSGVTQTPKHLITATGQRVTLRCSPRSGDLSVYWYQQSLDQGLQFLIQYYNGEERAKGNILERFSAQQFPDLHSELNLSSLELGDSALYFCASSVYTDTQYFGPGTRLTVL.

The chain links TRBV5-1 to TRBJ2-1; the match to TRBD1 covers 7 bases. The CDR3 sequence is 17 residues long. Germline V gene lookup returns CDR1 SGHRS and CDR2 YFSETQ. Trimming removed 0 bases from V and 2 bases from J; junction bases left unmatched: 8. The CDR3 spells CASSLVIGTATYNEQFF. The CDR3 DNA reads TGCGCCAGCAGCTTGGTAATTGGGACAGCGACCTACAATGAGCAGTTCTTC. The full variable domain, with the rest looked up from reference TRBV5-1 and TRBJ2-1, is KAGVTQTPRYLIKTRGQQVTLSCSPISGHRSVSWYQQTPGQGLQFLFEYFSETQRNKGNFPGRFSGRQFSNSRSEMNVSTLELGDSALYLCASSLVIGTATYNEQFFGPGTRLTVL.

The chain is built from TRBV5-1 and TRBJ2-3; tentative D call: TRBD2 (6 bases). Trimming cost V 0 bases and J 0 bases, with 8 bases left between them. In germline, CDR1 is SGHRS, CDR2 YFSETQ. This CDR3 is built from 15 residues. The DNA of the CDR3 is TGCGCCAGCAGCTTGGTTGGGACTAGCACAGATACGCAGTATTTT. This sequence encodes CASSLVGTSTDTQYF.

This clone was observed a handful of times. The chain uses TRBV28 and TRBJ2-1; TRBD2 aligns across 8 bases. After removal of 3 bases from V and 8 bases from J, the junction contained 9 bases not matched to a gene. Germline CDR1 MDHEN, CDR2 SYDVKM. The CDR3 runs 15 residues. The CDR3 nucleotides read TGTGCCAGCAGTTTGCAATTAGCGGGGTCGTATGAGCAGTTCTTC. It yields the protein CASSLQLAGSYEQFF.

The CDR3 region is CASSRGTGLSYEQYF. CDR3 sequence (DNA): TGCGCCAGCAGCCGAGGGACAGGGCTTTCTTACGAGCAGTACTTC. This chain joins TRBV4-3 and TRBJ2-7; 9 nucleotides match TRBD1. The CDR3 consists of 15 residues. Germline values: CDR1 LGHNA, CDR2 YSLEER. V shed 4 bases, J shed 4 bases, and the junction held 8 bases outside the gene matches.

The chain uses TRBV19 and TRBJ1-5, with TRBD1 as a possible D gene (5 bases). Trimming shortened V by 9 bases and J by 0 bases, and 12 bases separated the two germline ends. Germline CDR1 LNHDA, CDR2 SQIVND (reference sequence). This CDR3 has 14 amino acids. This CDR3 is CASGGGYSNQPQHF. The CDR3 bases are TGTGCCAGCGGGGGGGGGTATAGCAATCAGCCCCAGCATTTT. The full variable domain, its missing parts supplied by reference TRBV19 and TRBJ1-5, is DGGITQSPKYLFRKEGQNVTLSCEQNLNHDAMYWYRQDPGQGLRLIYYSQIVNDFQKGDIAEGYSVSREKKESFPLTVTSAQKNPTAFYLCASGGGYSNQPQHFGDGTRLSIL.

This chain connects TRBV5-1 to TRBJ1-1; 7 positions agree with TRBD1. Losses at the gene ends were 4 bases for V and 0 bases for J; bases not matched to a gene: 12. The V gene's germline CDR1 is SGHRS and CDR2 YFSETQ. The CDR3 contains 17 residues. The DNA for the CDR3 is TGCGCCAGCAGCATCCGGACAGGCGGCCCTATGAACACTGAAGCTTTCTTT. Its translation: CASSIRTGGPMNTEAFF. The complete variable domain, with remaining parts taken from reference TRBV5-1 and TRBJ1-1, reads KAGVTQTPRYLIKTRGQQVTLSCSPISGHRSVSWYQQTPGQGLQFLFEYFSETQRNKGNFPGRFSGRQFSNSRSEMNVSTLELGDSALYLCASSIRTGGPMNTEAFFGQGTRLTVV.

This clone was seen just once. The rearrangement uses TRBV14 and TRBJ2-1; tentative D call: TRBD2 (6 bases). Germline values: CDR1 SGHDN, CDR2 FVKESK. The CDR3 spans 14 residues. The V gene lost 2 bases and the J gene lost 7 bases, with 12 bases spanning the gap. The CDR3 DNA reads as TGTGCCAGCAGCCAATTTAACCGGGGGAATGAGCAGTTCTTC. It translates to CASSQFNRGNEQFF.

The V gene is TRBV30, the J gene TRBJ2-7, with TRBD1 identical over 7 bases. V lost 3 bases to trimming and J lost 0 bases; unmatched junction nucleotides: 2. This CDR3 comprises 13 residues. The germline CDR1 and CDR2 sequences are GTSNPN and SVGIG (reference sequence). CDR3 region: CAWSGQDSYEQYF. DNA for the CDR3: TGTGCCTGGAGCGGACAGGACTCCTACGAGCAGTACTTC.

This clone was recorded only once. This chain connects TRBV11-2 to TRBJ2-7; D gene unclear. CDR3 length: 13 amino acids. V was trimmed by 1 base and J by 5 bases, leaving 9 bases between them. From germline, CDR1 is SGHAT and CDR2 FQNNGV. The CDR3 DNA reads as TGTGCCAGCAGCTTAGCCGTACTCCACGAGCAGTACTTC. Translating gives CASSLAVLHEQYF.

The chain employs TRBV4-1 and TRBJ2-7; TRBD1 is a possible D gene (6 bases). CDR1 is MGHRA and CDR2 is YSYEKL in the germline V gene. The CDR3 contains 15 residues. V lost 4 bases and J lost 2, with 15 bases in between. In DNA, the CDR3 is TGCGCCAGCAGCCCGCGGCAGGGGACGACCTACGAGCAGTACTTC. The encoded protein is CASSPRQGTTYEQYF.

V and J are TRBV15 and TRBJ2-2, with TRBD1 identical over 8 bases. This CDR3 contains 14 residues. V lost 9 bases to trimming and J lost 0 bases; unmatched junction nucleotides: 3. Germline V gives CDR1 LNHNV, CDR2 YYDKDF (reference sequence). The CDR3 DNA follows: TGTGCCACACAGGGGGTTTCGAACACCGGGGAGCTGTTTTTT. This sequence encodes CATQGVSNTGELFF.

The chain carries TRBV5-8 and TRBJ2-3; 10 bases map to TRBD2. The V segment lost 6 bases and the J segment 2 bases; nucleotides outside the gene matches: 6. The CDR3 extends over 15 amino acids. From germline, CDR1 is SGHTS and CDR2 YDEGEE. This CDR3 is CASKVAGGSTDTQYF. DNA for the CDR3: TGTGCCAGCAAGGTAGCGGGGGGTTCCACAGATACGCAGTATTTT. The whole variable domain, filled in from reference TRBV5-8 and TRBJ2-3, reads EAGVTQSPTHLIKTRGQQATLRCSPISGHTSVYWYQQALGLGLQFLLWYDEGEERNRGNFPPRFSGRQFPNYSSELNVNALELEDSALYLCASKVAGGSTDTQYFGPGTRLTVL.

V and J are TRBV6-5 and TRBJ2-1, with a tentative D call TRBD2 (5 bases). Trimming took off 2 bases at V and 3 bases at J, with 5 bases between the two ends. The V gene's germline CDR1 is MNHEY and CDR2 SVGAGI. CDR3 length: 13 residues. The CDR3 coding sequence is TGTGCCAGCAGTTACCGGGACTACAATGAGCAGTTCTTC. Translating it yields CASSYRDYNEQFF.

This clone has more than one count but fewer than ten. The chain employs TRBV7-9 and TRBJ2-3; TRBD1 is a possible D gene (5 bases). The CDR3 is 17 residues long. Germline CDR1 and CDR2: SEHNR and FQNEAQ (reference sequence). V was shortened by 2 bases and J by 0 bases, with 15 bases between the two germline ends. DNA for the CDR3: TGTGCCAGCAGCTTACTCCGGACACTACAAAGCACAGATACGCAGTATTTT. Its translation is CASSLLRTLQSTDTQYF.

Note on this clone: The junction shows a germline mismatch at one end, possibly a read error. The chain combines TRBV5-4 with TRBJ2-2; D may be TRBD1 (6 bases). The germline gives CDR1 SGHNT, CDR2 YYREEE (reference sequence). The CDR3 is 16 amino acids. For the CDR3, the DNA is TGCGCCAGCAGCCAAGTATTCGGACAGACCACCGGGGAGCTGTTTTTT. Amino acid sequence: CASSQVFGQTTGELFF. Together with reference TRBV5-4 and TRBJ2-2, the CDR3 gives the full variable domain: ETGVTQSPTHLIKTRGQQVTLRCSSQSGHNTVSWYQQALGQGPQFIFQYYREEENGRGNFPPRFSGLQFPNYSSELNVNALELDDSALYLCASSQVFGQTTGELFFGEGSRLTVL.

V is TRBV6-5 and J is TRBJ1-2; D not certain. This CDR3 is built from 15 residues. V shed 6 bases and J shed 5 bases, with 19 bases lying between them. CDR1 and CDR2 (germline): MNHEY, SVGAGI. The CDR3 nucleotides are TGTGCCAGCAGCTCGGCGACTCCCCGAGGGTATGGCTACACCTTC. The encoded protein is CASSSATPRGYGYTF.

A single count supports this clone. V and J are TRBV28 and TRBJ2-3; 8 bases fit TRBD2. The CDR3 is 18 amino acids. The germline V gene has CDR1 MDHEN and CDR2 SYDVKM. V lost 3 bases and J lost 6; bases outside the gene matches: 17. This CDR3 is CASSLAQEAGAAGDTQYF. The CDR3 nucleotides are TGTGCCAGCAGTTTGGCCCAAGAAGCGGGGGCGGCCGGGGATACGCAGTATTTT.

This clone has a handful of counts. The rearrangement links TRBV19 to TRBJ2-5; tentatively, D is TRBD1 (6 bases). The CDR3 sequence is 13 residues long. Germline lookup yields CDR1 LNHDA and CDR2 SQIVND (reference sequence). Trimming cost V 7 bases and J 4 bases, with 13 bases left between them. CDR3: CASMITGRETQYF. Written as DNA, the CDR3 is TGTGCCAGTATGATCACAGGGCGAGAGACCCAGTACTTC.

This clone was detected only a few times. This rearrangement joins TRBV7-3 to TRBJ2-2; TRBD1 agrees at 10 bases. The V segment lost 0 bases and the J segment 5 bases; nucleotides outside the gene matches: 3. This CDR3 is 16 amino acids long. CDR1 and CDR2 (germline): SGHTA, FQGTGA. The CDR3 protein is CASSLTGQGVTGELFF. The DNA of the CDR3 is TGTGCCAGCAGCTTAACCGGACAGGGGGTTACCGGGGAGCTGTTTTTT.

The V call is TRBV18, the J call TRBJ1-1; maybe TRBD1 (5 bases). V was trimmed by 0 bases and J by 4 bases, leaving 12 bases between them. Germline values: CDR1 KGHSH, CDR2 LQKENI. CDR3 length: 15 residues. CDR3 protein: CASSPPDRGSTEAFF. For the CDR3, the DNA is TGTGCCAGCTCACCACCGGATAGGGGCTCCACTGAAGCTTTCTTT.